Listed below are T cell receptor beta chains from one sample, sequenced in a study of blood T cell repertoires in COVID-19. TCRdb's copy holds only in-frame clones and misses some; the assay was immunoSEQ multiplex PCR. The data hold 280,000 or so clones, with 70% to 90% observed a single time. Sequencing was performed on peripheral blood. These receptors were taken from a young woman who had recovered from COVID-19. Both conserved end residues are trimmed from each CDR3.

J gene	V gene	CDR3 protein
TRBJ1-5	TRBV19	ASSISVSGSNQPQH
TRBJ2-5	TRBV2	ASSETGFQETQY
TRBJ1-4	TRBV29-1	SGRTGGEKLF
TRBJ2-3	TRBV6-5	ASSSGGVTDTQY
TRBJ2-5	TRBV5-4	ASSLGQQETQY
TRBJ1-5	TRBV15	ATSRDRAGPQPQH
TRBJ2-7	TRBV3-1/TRBV3-2	ASRLAGATYEQY
TRBJ2-2	TRBV5-1	ASSPTGDTGTGELF
TRBJ1-1	TRBV29-1	SVSTGGVNTEAF
TRBJ2-7	TRBV18	ASSPQVTSSVYEQY
TRBJ1-2	TRBV5-1	ASSTELGTGYGYT
TRBJ2-3	TRBV7-6	ASSSQAGPNTDTQY
TRBJ2-6	TRBV18	ASSPPGGVVLT
TRBJ2-7	TRBV7-9	ASSPLRIYEQY
TRBJ2-3	TRBV27	ASSPTGLAGVDTQY
TRBJ2-3	TRBV19	ASSISGSPRRGDTQY
TRBJ1-2	TRBV27	ASSYGTGAYGYT
TRBJ2-7	TRBV4-3	ASSQGLAGYEQY
TRBJ2-7	TRBV10-3	AISLGSGYEQY
TRBJ2-7	TRBV7-9	ASSSLLTRDEQY
TRBJ2-2	TRBV5-1	ASSPQGTGELF
TRBJ1-3	TRBV9	ASSVSGAGNTIY
TRBJ1-1	TRBV3-1/TRBV3-2	ASSHSGMNTEAF
TRBJ1-5	TRBV2	ASRRQGPQH
TRBJ1-2	TRBV28	ASSLATSFHGYT
TRBJ1-2	TRBV12-3/TRBV12-4	ASSFSRDYGYT
TRBJ2-3	TRBV27	ASGAGTSGSDTQY
TRBJ2-3	TRBV5-1	ASSSEGSGSTDTQY
TRBJ1-1	TRBV2	ASSVSQGPLGAEAF
TRBJ2-5	TRBV6-2/TRBV6-3	ASSPPRDRQETQY
TRBJ2-1	TRBV18	ASSPSSGGREGQF
TRBJ1-1	TRBV5-1	ASKLDSMNTEAF
TRBJ1-1	TRBV4-3	ASSLHVGQGGTEAF
TRBJ2-7	TRBV5-4	ASSPAGGVYEQY
TRBJ2-1	TRBV6-5	ASSVSGSYNEQF
TRBJ1-1	TRBV3-1/TRBV3-2	ASSQVAREAF
TRBJ2-1	TRBV18	ASSPLEQLEQF
TRBJ2-7	TRBV11-1	ASSLVAGGYSEQY
TRBJ2-5	TRBV5-4	ASSQPPLAGFQETQY
TRBJ1-2	TRBV28	ASSQTGTGVNYGYT
TRBJ2-3	TRBV10-3	AISRDRGGGNTQY
TRBJ2-3	TRBV3-1/TRBV3-2	ASSQDVGQGSTDTQY
TRBJ2-7	TRBV30	AWSIPLAGWSYEQY
TRBJ2-3	TRBV7-2	ASSLAMSLSTDTQY
TRBJ1-2	TRBV28	ASSSPPTGLANYGYT
TRBJ1-5	TRBV10-3	AISPGQGSQPQH